This T cell receptor beta chain was recovered during a study of patients and donors after allogeneic stem cell transplantation. Using its own MiXCR run on the RT-PCR reads, TCRdb lists one record per CDR3 protein. Found here are roughly 190,000 distinct CDR3 sequences, less than 45% of them singletons; the top ten hold 33%. This CDR3 is built from 17 residues. Trimming pared 5 bases from V and 0 bases from J, leaving 17 bases between. Germline V gives CDR1 SEHNR, CDR2 FQNEAQ (reference sequence). In its sample, this clonotype was seen a few times. The receptor's source is a human donor who was either an allogeneic HSCT recipient or a stem cell or donor lymphocyte infusion donor (not recorded which). It is not recorded whose cells these are; they may come from a transplant donor. What was sequenced was blood, either unsorted or a sorted T cell fraction (not recorded which). The chain uses TRBV7-9 and TRBJ2-1; D might be TRBD1 or TRBD2, each matching 7 bases. This chain's CDR3 is CASSLGGGSASYNEQFF. CDR3 sequence (DNA): TGTGCCAGCAGCCTAGGGGGCGGGAGTGCCTCCTACAATGAGCAGTTCTTC.